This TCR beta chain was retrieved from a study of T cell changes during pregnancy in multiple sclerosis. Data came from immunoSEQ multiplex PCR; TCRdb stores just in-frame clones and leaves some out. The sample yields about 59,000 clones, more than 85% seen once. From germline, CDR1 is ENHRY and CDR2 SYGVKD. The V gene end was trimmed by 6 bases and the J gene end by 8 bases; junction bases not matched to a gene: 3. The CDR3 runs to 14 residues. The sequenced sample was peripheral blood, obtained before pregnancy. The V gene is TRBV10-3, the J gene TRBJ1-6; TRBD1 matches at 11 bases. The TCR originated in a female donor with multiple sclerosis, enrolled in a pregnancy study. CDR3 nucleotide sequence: TGTGCCATCAGACGGGACAGGGGGGATTCACCCCTCCACTTT. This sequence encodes CAIRRDRGDSPLHF.